One and the same sample provided the 32 T cell receptor beta chains below, sequenced in a study of blood T cell repertoires in COVID-19 (TCRdb year 2020). The library was produced with the immunoSEQ multiplex PCR assay. TCRdb limited this immuneACCESS table to in-frame rearrangements with V and J called. A share of clones is missing; checked studies link under half to unresolved V genes, and the rest is unexplained. Counted in this sample were about 300,000 clones; approximately 92% of them appeared once. The ten most abundant clones make up nearly 7% of the sample. The sequenced material came from peripheral blood. These TCRs come from a woman aged 30 to 39 with COVID-19, enrolled during active disease.

This chain uses TRBV6-5 with TRBJ1-2, with TRBD1 as a possible D gene (6 bases). CDR1 is MNHEY, CDR2 SVGAGI, per germline. There are 12 residues in the CDR3. Trimming pared 6 bases from V and 6 bases from J, leaving 11 bases between. In nucleotides, the CDR3 is TGTGCCAGCAGACAGGGCCCAAATGGCTACACCTTC. Its protein is CASRQGPNGYTF.

The gene calls are TRBV28 and TRBJ2-5; D might be TRBD2 (6 bases). V was clipped by 6 bases and J by 5 bases, with 19 bases between them. CDR1 is MDHEN and CDR2 is SYDVKM in the germline V gene. The CDR3 covers 15 residues. This CDR3 is CASSLPMEGQETQYF. The CDR3 DNA reads TGTGCCAGCAGCCTCCCGATGGAGGGTCAGGAGACCCAGTACTTC.

V gene TRBV4-1 combines with J gene TRBJ2-2, with 9 bases lining up with TRBD2. Germline lookup yields CDR1 MGHRA and CDR2 YSYEKL. This CDR3 is 16 amino acids long. The junction had 7 bases not matched to a gene; V was cut back by 4 bases and J by 4 bases. The CDR3 region is CASSREVAGVTGELFF. CDR3 DNA sequence: TGCGCCAGCAGCCGAGAGGTAGCGGGAGTCACCGGGGAGCTGTTTTTT.

CDR3 in amino acids: CASSLAGRGSTGELFF. The CDR3 bases are TGTGCCAGCAGCTTAGCTGGCAGGGGCTCCACCGGGGAGCTGTTTTTT. The genes are TRBV7-9 and TRBJ2-2; D is perhaps TRBD1 (6 bases). V dropped 0 bases and J dropped 4 bases, with 12 bases sitting between them. Germline CDR1 SEHNR, CDR2 FQNEAQ (reference sequence). The CDR3 spans 16 residues.

The chain joins TRBV5-1 to TRBJ1-1; a weak D match, TRBD1 (6 bases). The V gene lost 6 bases and the J gene lost 1 base, with 10 bases spanning the gap. From germline, CDR1 is SGHRS and CDR2 YFSETQ. The CDR3 consists of 13 residues. CDR3 coding DNA: TGCGCCAGCACCGACAGGTGGAACACTGAAGCTTTCTTT. Translated: CASTDRWNTEAFF.

This clone came up once. The chain has TRBV6-5 and TRBJ2-2, with D maybe TRBD1 (5 bases). Germline V gives CDR1 MNHEY, CDR2 SVGAGI. Trimming removed 10 bases at V and 4 bases at J, with 19 bases between. The CDR3 length is 15 residues. CDR3 residues: CANLRQPTFTGELFF. DNA for the CDR3: TGTGCCAACCTAAGACAGCCAACTTTCACCGGGGAGCTGTTTTTT.

The V call is TRBV7-9, the J call TRBJ1-1; 7 nucleotides match TRBD1. Per the germline V gene, CDR1 is SEHNR and CDR2 is FQNEAQ (reference sequence). The junction had 10 bases not matched to a gene; V was cut back by 5 bases and J by 7 bases. This CDR3 region has 14 residues. CDR3 nucleotide sequence: TGTGCCAGCAGCGCAAGACAGGGTGCGCTTGAAGCTTTCTTT. This gives the protein CASSARQGALEAFF.

The rearrangement links TRBV10-2 to TRBJ2-1; TRBD2 matches 8 bases. V shed 6 bases and J 9 bases; nucleotides not matched to a gene: 7. The CDR3 contains 13 residues. Germline V CDR1 and CDR2: WSHSY, SAAADI. The CDR3 region has the DNA TGCGCCAGCAGGGTTACCGGGACTAGTGAGCAGTTCTTC. Translation: CASRVTGTSEQFF.

The chain combines TRBV10-3 with TRBJ2-3; 9 bases are shared with TRBD2. Germline V gene lookup returns CDR1 ENHRY and CDR2 SYGVKD. The CDR3 consists of 14 residues. V gave up 8 bases and J gave up 3 bases; unmatched junction bases: 6. The CDR3 is CAISGAGGTDTQYF. For the CDR3, the DNA is TGTGCCATCTCGGGGGCGGGAGGGACAGATACGCAGTATTTT.

The CDR3, as DNA: TGTGCCAGCAGCTTAGAAGTAGGACACCTCTCTGGAAACACCATATATTTT. Protein: CASSLEVGHLSGNTIYF. V and J are TRBV7-6 and TRBJ1-3, with D possibly TRBD1 on 5 matching bases. Germline values: CDR1 SGHVS, CDR2 FNYEAQ. Trimming removed 1 base from V and 0 bases from J, with 13 bases in between. The CDR3 spans 17 residues.

The rearrangement links TRBV30 to TRBJ1-1; 9 bases agree with TRBD1. This CDR3 is built from 13 residues. The V gene's germline CDR1 is GTSNPN and CDR2 SVGIG (reference sequence). Losses at the gene ends were 6 bases for V and 4 bases for J; bases not matched to a gene: 6. CDR3 sequence reads: CACGTGTGTEAFF. CDR3 DNA sequence: TGTGCCTGTGGGACAGGGACTGGCACTGAAGCTTTCTTT.

V is TRBV6-5 and J is TRBJ1-1, with D hard to call. Germline-derived CDR1 and CDR2 are MNHEY and SVGAGI. This CDR3 contains 14 residues. Between the trimmed V and J ends, which lost 0 bases and 2 bases, there was a span of 7 bases. CDR3 amino acids: CASSYSGTNTEAFF. The CDR3 region has the DNA TGTGCCAGCAGTTACTCCGGTACTAACACTGAAGCTTTCTTT.

This chain joins TRBV9 and TRBJ1-2, with D possibly matching TRBD1 (6 bases). The CDR3 contains 13 residues. V was cut by 0 bases and J by 8 bases, with 11 bases left in between. CDR1 is SGDLS and CDR2 is YYNGEE in the germline V gene. The CDR3 reads CASSVEGVGGYTF. The DNA for the CDR3 is TGTGCCAGCAGCGTAGAGGGGGTTGGAGGCTACACCTTC.

This clone was observed a few times. The V gene is TRBV6-2 or TRBV6-3, the J gene TRBJ2-1; 8 bases fit TRBD2. The CDR3 is 16 residues long. V lost 1 base to trimming and J lost 10 bases; unmatched junction nucleotides: 12. In germline, CDR1 is MNHEY, CDR2 SVGEGT. The CDR3 is CASSYYSGGPSGEQFF. In DNA form, the CDR3 reads TGTGCCAGCAGTTACTATTCGGGAGGGCCCTCGGGGGAGCAGTTCTTC.

The rearrangement uses TRBV6-5 and TRBJ2-7; tentative D call: TRBD2 (7 bases). CDR1 and CDR2 from the germline V gene are MNHEY and SVGAGI. The CDR3 runs 13 residues. V lost 6 bases and J 6 bases, leaving 15 bases between the germline ends. The CDR3 region has the DNA TGTGCCAGCAGCGGGGGGCGGGGAACCGAGCAGTACTTC. It specifies CASSGGRGTEQYF.

V is TRBV7-3 and J is TRBJ2-3, with D unresolved. This CDR3 spans 14 amino acids. Trimming stripped 5 bases from V and 0 bases from J, with 9 bases between. CDR1 SGHTA and CDR2 FQGTGA come from the germline V gene. Here the CDR3 reads CASSPLQSTDTQYF. The CDR3 bases are TGTGCCAGCAGCCCCTTACAGAGCACAGATACGCAGTATTTT.

Only one count was recorded for this clone. The CDR3 reads CAWSKDSVYQPQHF. The CDR3 DNA follows: TGTGCCTGGAGTAAGGACAGTGTGTATCAGCCCCAGCATTTT. The V and J genes are TRBV30 and TRBJ1-5; tentative D call: TRBD1 (6 bases). Trimming removed 2 bases from V and 5 bases from J, with 13 bases in between. This CDR3 region has 14 residues. Germline assignment: CDR1 GTSNPN and CDR2 SVGIG (reference sequence).

The chain has TRBV10-3 and TRBJ2-1, with a weak D call TRBD1 (6 bases). Per the germline V gene, CDR1 is ENHRY and CDR2 is SYGVKD. Trimming pared 2 bases from V and 4 bases from J, leaving 21 bases between. CDR3 length: 18 amino acids. In nucleotides, the CDR3 is TGTGCCATCAGTGAGCCGTGGGACATCTGGGGAACTTACAATGAGCAGTTCTTC. It translates to CAISEPWDIWGTYNEQFF.

In this sample, this clone turned up once. The chain links TRBV10-2 to TRBJ2-2, with D possibly TRBD1 on 6 matching bases. CDR1 is WSHSY and CDR2 is SAAADI in the germline V gene. The length of the CDR3 is 16 residues. V lost 0 bases and J lost 4, with 12 bases in between. The CDR3 spells CASSESSTGSTGELFF. DNA for the CDR3: TGCGCCAGCAGTGAGTCCTCCACAGGGAGCACCGGGGAGCTGTTTTTT.

V usage is TRBV28 and J usage is TRBJ1-1, with 7 bases that match TRBD1. This CDR3 region has 14 residues. Per germline, CDR1 MDHEN and CDR2 SYDVKM. Losses at the gene ends were 2 bases for V and 1 base for J; bases not matched to a gene: 1. In DNA form, the CDR3 reads TGTGCCAGCAGTTTACCAGGGGGGAACACTGAAGCTTTCTTT. Protein sequence: CASSLPGGNTEAFF.

J is TRBJ2-2 and V is TRBV12-3 or TRBV12-4, with D perhaps TRBD1 (5 bases). CDR3 length: 13 residues. V was cut by 5 bases and J by 6 bases, with 10 bases left in between. The DNA for the CDR3 is TGTGCCAGCAGTCCAGGGTTCGCCGGGGAGCTGTTTTTT. Translated: CASSPGFAGELFF.

This clone was observed a single time. The chain joins TRBV9 to TRBJ2-7, with D possibly matching TRBD2 (5 bases). There are 14 residues in the CDR3. V gave up 0 bases and J gave up 3 bases, with 10 bases separating them. In germline, CDR1 is SGDLS, CDR2 YYNGEE. CDR3 bases: TGTGCCAGCAGCGTAGAAGTAGCGAACTACGAGCAGTACTTC. Translation gives CASSVEVANYEQYF.

This chain links TRBV7-3 with TRBJ1-2; tentatively, D is TRBD1 (5 bases). CDR3 size: 12 residues. Germline-derived CDR1 and CDR2 are SGHTA and FQGTGA. The germline V and J ends were trimmed by 5 bases and 4 bases, with 8 bases remaining between them. The CDR3 region has the DNA TGTGCCAGCAGCCCCAGGGCCTATGGCTACACCTTC. The encoded protein is CASSPRAYGYTF.

The chain is built from TRBV6-5 and TRBJ2-7, with 7 positions matching TRBD1. V shed 5 bases and J 2 bases; nucleotides not matched to a gene: 6. Germline V CDR1 and CDR2: MNHEY, SVGAGI. The CDR3 loop spans 14 amino acids. The CDR3 protein is CASSLRTGAYEQYF. The CDR3 DNA is TGTGCCAGCAGTCTAAGGACAGGAGCCTACGAGCAGTACTTC.

The genes are TRBV7-9 and TRBJ2-2; the D gene is possibly TRBD1 (6 bases). Trimming left V 2 bases short and J 5 bases short, with 9 bases between. There are 14 residues in the CDR3. The germline V gene encodes CDR1 SEHNR and CDR2 FQNEAQ (reference sequence). CDR3 in amino acids: CASSLTQGTGELFF. CDR3 bases: TGTGCCAGCAGCTTAACGCAGGGGACCGGGGAGCTGTTTTTT.

DNA of the CDR3: TGTGCCAGCAGCGCAGCGGGGGTCCTACCTTACAATGAGCAGTTCTTC. It codes for CASSAAGVLPYNEQFF. V is TRBV7-8 and J is TRBJ2-1, with 8 bases that match TRBD2. J was trimmed by 4 bases and V by 5 bases; bases with no gene match: 10. Germline V gene data show CDR1 as SGHVS and CDR2 as FQNEAQ. The CDR3 consists of 16 residues.

This clone was seen more than once but under ten times. DNA of the CDR3: TGTGCCAGCAGCTCTTCGCCGACAGGGGAAGAGACCCAGTACTTC. Its protein product is CASSSSPTGEETQYF. The rearrangement links TRBV13 to TRBJ2-5; 8 bases are shared with TRBD1. J gave up 3 bases and V 4 bases, and 7 bases lay outside the gene matches. The CDR3 has 15 amino acids. Germline CDR1 reads PRHDT; CDR2 reads FYEKMQ (reference sequence).

The chain couples TRBV19 to TRBJ2-1, with 7 bases aligning to TRBD2. The junction had 15 bases not matched to a gene; V was cut back by 6 bases and J by 10 bases. CDR1 LNHDA and CDR2 SQIVND come from the germline V gene (reference sequence). The CDR3 runs to 15 residues. CDR3 sequence: CASSSSRDVGGEQFF. CDR3 sequence (DNA): TGTGCCAGTAGCTCGAGCCGGGACGTCGGGGGGGAGCAGTTCTTC. Based on the CDR3 plus reference TRBV19 and TRBJ2-1, the full variable domain is DGGITQSPKYLFRKEGQNVTLSCEQNLNHDAMYWYRQDPGQGLRLIYYSQIVNDFQKGDIAEGYSVSREKKESFPLTVTSAQKNPTAFYLCASSSSRDVGGEQFFGPGTRLTVL.

The chain uses TRBV11-2 and TRBJ2-7, with 10 bases that match TRBD2. The CDR3 contains 16 residues. V shed 5 bases and J 3 bases; nucleotides not matched to a gene: 10. CDR1 SGHAT and CDR2 FQNNGV come from the germline V gene. CDR3 sequence: CASSPRLAGRFYEQYF. DNA for the CDR3: TGTGCCAGCAGCCCCAGACTAGCGGGCCGGTTCTACGAGCAGTACTTC.

The chain employs TRBV5-5 and TRBJ1-1; 7 bases fit TRBD1. Germline CDR1 SGHKS, CDR2 YYEKEE (reference sequence). The CDR3 runs 15 residues. V trimming: 6 bases; J trimming: 1 base; junction bases outside the gene matches: 9. The CDR3 DNA reads as TGTGCCAGCAACGACCTGACAGGGCCGAACACTGAAGCTTTCTTT. Its protein product is CASNDLTGPNTEAFF. Complete variable domain (other parts from reference TRBV5-5 and TRBJ1-1): DAGVTQSPTHLIKTRGQQVTLRCSPISGHKSVSWYQQVLGQGPQFIFQYYEKEERGRGNFPDRFSARQFPNYSSELNVNALLLGDSALYLCASNDLTGPNTEAFFGQGTRLTVV.

The chain combines TRBV4-1 with TRBJ2-1; possible D gene TRBD2, 5 bases. Trimming pared 6 bases from V and 0 bases from J, leaving 9 bases between. The germline V gene has CDR1 MGHRA and CDR2 YSYEKL. The CDR3 totals 14 residues. CDR3 loop: CASRGSSSYNEQFF. Written as DNA, the CDR3 is TGCGCCAGCAGGGGGAGTAGCTCCTACAATGAGCAGTTCTTC.

The table lists this clone with a count of one. The rearrangement links TRBV12-3 or TRBV12-4 to TRBJ1-1, with unresolved D. V lost 6 bases, J lost 0 bases, and 8 bases lay in between. The CDR3 extends over 13 amino acids. The CDR3 spells CASSLQVNTEAFF. CDR3 sequence (DNA): TGTGCCAGCAGCCTCCAGGTGAACACTGAAGCTTTCTTT.